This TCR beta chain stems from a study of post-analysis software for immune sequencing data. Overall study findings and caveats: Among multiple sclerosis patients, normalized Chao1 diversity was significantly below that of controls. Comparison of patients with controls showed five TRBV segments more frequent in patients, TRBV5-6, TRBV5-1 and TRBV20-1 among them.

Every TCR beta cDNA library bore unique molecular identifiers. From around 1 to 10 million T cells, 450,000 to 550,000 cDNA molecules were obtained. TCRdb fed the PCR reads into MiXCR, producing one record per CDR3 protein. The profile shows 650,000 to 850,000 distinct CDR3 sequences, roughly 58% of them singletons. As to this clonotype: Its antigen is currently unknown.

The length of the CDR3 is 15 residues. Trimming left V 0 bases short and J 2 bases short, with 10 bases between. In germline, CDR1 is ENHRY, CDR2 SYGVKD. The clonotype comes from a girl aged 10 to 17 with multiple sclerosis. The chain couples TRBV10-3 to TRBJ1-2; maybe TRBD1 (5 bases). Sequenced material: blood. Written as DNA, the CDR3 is TGTGCCATCAGTGAGTCCATCCAGGGAAACTATGGCTACACCTTC. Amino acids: CAISESIQGNYGYTF.